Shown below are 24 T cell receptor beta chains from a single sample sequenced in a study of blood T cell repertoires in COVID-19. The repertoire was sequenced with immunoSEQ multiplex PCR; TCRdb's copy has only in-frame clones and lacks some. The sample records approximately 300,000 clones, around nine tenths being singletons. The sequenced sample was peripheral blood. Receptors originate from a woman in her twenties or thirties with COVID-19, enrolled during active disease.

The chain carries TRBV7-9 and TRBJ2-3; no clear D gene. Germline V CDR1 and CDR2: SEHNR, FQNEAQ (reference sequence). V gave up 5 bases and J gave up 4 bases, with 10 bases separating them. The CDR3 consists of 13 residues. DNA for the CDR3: TGTGCCAGCAGCCCCCGCGGAGCAGATACGCAGTATTTT. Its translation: CASSPRGADTQYF.

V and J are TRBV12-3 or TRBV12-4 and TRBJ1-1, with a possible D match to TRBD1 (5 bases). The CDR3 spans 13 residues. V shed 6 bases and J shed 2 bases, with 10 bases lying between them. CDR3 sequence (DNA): TGTGCCAGCAGCCCACAGGTAAACACTGAAGCTTTCTTT. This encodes CASSPQVNTEAFF.

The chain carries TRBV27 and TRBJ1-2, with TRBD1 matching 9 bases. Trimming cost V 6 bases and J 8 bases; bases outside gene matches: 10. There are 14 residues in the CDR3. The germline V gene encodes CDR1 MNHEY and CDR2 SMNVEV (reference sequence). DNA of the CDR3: TGTGCCAGCAGACCGGGACAGGGCGTTGGAGGCTACACCTTC. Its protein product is CASRPGQGVGGYTF.

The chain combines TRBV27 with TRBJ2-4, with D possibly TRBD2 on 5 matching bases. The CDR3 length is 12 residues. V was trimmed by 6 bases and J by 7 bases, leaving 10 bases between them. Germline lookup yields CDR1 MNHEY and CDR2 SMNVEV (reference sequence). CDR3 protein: CASRGLHNIQYF. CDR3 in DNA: TGTGCCAGCAGAGGACTTCACAACATTCAGTACTTC.

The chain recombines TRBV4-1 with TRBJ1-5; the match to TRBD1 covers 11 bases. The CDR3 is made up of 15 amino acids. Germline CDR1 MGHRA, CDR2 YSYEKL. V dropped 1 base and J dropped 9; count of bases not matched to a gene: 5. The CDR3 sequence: CASSQGGTGGSPQHF. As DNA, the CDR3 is TGCGCCAGCAGCCAAGGAGGGACAGGGGGATCGCCCCAGCATTTT.

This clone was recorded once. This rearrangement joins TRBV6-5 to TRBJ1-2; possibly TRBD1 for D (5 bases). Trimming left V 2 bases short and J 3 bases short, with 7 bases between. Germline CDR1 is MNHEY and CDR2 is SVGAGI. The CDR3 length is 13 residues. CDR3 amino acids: CASSYAGHYGYTF. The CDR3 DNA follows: TGTGCCAGCAGTTACGCGGGGCACTATGGCTACACCTTC.

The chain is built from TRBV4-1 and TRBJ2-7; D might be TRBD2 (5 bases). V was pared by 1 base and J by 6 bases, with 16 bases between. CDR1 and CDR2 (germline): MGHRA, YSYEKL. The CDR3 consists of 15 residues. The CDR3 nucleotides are TGCGCCAGCAGCCAAGGAACGGGGATCCCCTCCGAGCAGTACTTC. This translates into CASSQGTGIPSEQYF.

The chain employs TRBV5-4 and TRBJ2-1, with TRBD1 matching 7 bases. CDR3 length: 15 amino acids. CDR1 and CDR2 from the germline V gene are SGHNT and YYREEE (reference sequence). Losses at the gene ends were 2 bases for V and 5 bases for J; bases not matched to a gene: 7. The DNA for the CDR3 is TGTGCCAGCAGCTTAGGCGGACAGGTAAACAATGAGCAGTTCTTC. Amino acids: CASSLGGQVNNEQFF.

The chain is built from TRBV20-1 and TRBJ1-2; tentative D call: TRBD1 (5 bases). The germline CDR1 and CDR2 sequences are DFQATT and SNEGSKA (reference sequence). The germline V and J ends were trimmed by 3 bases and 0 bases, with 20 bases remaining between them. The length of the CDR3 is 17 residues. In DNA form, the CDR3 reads TGCAGTGCTAGTAAATCAGGGCAGGGATTAGCTAACTATGGCTACACCTTC. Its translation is CSASKSGQGLANYGYTF.

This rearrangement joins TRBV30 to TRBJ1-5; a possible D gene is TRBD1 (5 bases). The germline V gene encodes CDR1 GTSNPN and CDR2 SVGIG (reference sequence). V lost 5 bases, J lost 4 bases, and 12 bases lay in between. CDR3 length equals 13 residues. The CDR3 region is CAWAGGNNQPQHF. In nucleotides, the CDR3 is TGTGCCTGGGCGGGGGGGAATAATCAGCCCCAGCATTTT.

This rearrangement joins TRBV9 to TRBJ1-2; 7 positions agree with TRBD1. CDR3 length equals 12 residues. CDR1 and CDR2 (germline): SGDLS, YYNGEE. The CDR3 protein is CDWGRGDYGYTF. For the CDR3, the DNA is TGTGACTGGGGCAGGGGGGACTATGGCTACACCTTC.

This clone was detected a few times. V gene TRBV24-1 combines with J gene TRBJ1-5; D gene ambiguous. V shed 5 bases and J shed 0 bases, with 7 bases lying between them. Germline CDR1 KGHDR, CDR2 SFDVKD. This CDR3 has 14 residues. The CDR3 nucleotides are TGTGCCACCAGTGGCCAGTATAGCAATCAGCCCCAGCATTTT. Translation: CATSGQYSNQPQHF.

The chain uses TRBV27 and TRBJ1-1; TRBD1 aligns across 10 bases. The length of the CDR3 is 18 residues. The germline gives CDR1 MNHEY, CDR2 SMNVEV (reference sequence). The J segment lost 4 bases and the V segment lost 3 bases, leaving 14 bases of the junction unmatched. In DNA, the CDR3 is TGTGCCAGCAGTTTTTGGGGACAGGGGCGGGGATCAGGCACTGAAGCTTTCTTT. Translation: CASSFWGQGRGSGTEAFF.

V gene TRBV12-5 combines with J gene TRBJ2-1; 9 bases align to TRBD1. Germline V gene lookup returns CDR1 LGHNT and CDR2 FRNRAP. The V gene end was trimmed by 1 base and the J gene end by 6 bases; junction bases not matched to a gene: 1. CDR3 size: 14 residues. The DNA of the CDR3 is TGTGCTAGTGGTTTGGGACAGGGGGGCAATGAGCAGTTCTTC. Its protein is CASGLGQGGNEQFF.

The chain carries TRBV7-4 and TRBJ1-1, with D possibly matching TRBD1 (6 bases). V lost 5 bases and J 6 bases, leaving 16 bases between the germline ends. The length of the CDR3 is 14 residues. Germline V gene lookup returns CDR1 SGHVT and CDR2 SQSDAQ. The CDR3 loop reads CASSPSRGKAEAFF. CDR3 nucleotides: TGTGCCAGCAGCCCGTCCAGGGGTAAGGCTGAAGCTTTCTTT.

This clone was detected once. DNA of the CDR3: TGTGCCAGCAGCTTCTCCAGGGGCAATGAGCAGTTCTTC. Translating it yields CASSFSRGNEQFF. V gene TRBV13 combines with J gene TRBJ2-1; tentatively, D is TRBD1 (6 bases). Trimming took off 3 bases at V and 6 bases at J, with 9 bases between the two ends. The V gene's germline CDR1 is PRHDT and CDR2 FYEKMQ (reference sequence). This CDR3 spans 13 amino acids.

The CDR3 loop reads CASSEGRRAGAITDTQYF. CDR3 DNA sequence: TGTGCCAGCAGTGAAGGGAGACGCGCGGGAGCCATCACAGATACGCAGTATTTT. The chain has TRBV25-1 and TRBJ2-3; 7 positions match TRBD2. CDR1 is MGHDK and CDR2 is SYGVNS in the germline V gene. After removal of 2 bases from V and 2 bases from J, the junction contained 13 bases not matched to a gene. There are 18 residues in the CDR3.

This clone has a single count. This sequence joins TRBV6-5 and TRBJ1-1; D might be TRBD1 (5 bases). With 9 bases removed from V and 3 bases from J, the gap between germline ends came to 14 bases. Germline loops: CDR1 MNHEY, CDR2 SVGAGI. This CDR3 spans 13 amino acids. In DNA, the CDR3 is TGTGCCAGTAGATCTCAGGGCTACACTGAAGCTTTCTTT. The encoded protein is CASRSQGYTEAFF.

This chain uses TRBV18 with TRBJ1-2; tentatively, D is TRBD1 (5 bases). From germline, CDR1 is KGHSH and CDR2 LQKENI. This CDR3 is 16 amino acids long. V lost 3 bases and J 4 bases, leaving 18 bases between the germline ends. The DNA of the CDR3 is TGTGCCAGCTCACCCATTTCGGACAAAATAGGCTATGGCTACACCTTC. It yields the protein CASSPISDKIGYGYTF. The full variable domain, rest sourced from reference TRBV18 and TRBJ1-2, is NAGVMQNPRHLVRRRGQEARLRCSPMKGHSHVYWYRQLPEEGLKFMVYLQKENIIDESGMPKERFSAEFPKEGPSILRIQQVVRGDSAAYFCASSPISDKIGYGYTFGSGTRLTVV.

The CDR3 nucleotides read TGTGCCAGTCGGTCCTCTGGAAACACCATATATTTT. Translated, it gives CASRSSGNTIYF. The chain joins TRBV6-5 to TRBJ1-3; no firm D call. Trimming shortened V by 9 bases and J by 0 bases, and 6 bases separated the two germline ends. The V gene's germline CDR1 is MNHEY and CDR2 SVGAGI. The length of the CDR3 is 12 residues.

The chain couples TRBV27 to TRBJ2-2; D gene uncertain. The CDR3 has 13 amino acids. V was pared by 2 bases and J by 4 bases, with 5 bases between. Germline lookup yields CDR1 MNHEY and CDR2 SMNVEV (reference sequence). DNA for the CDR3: TGTGCCAGCAGTTTAGTTCTCACCGGGGAGCTGTTTTTT. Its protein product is CASSLVLTGELFF.

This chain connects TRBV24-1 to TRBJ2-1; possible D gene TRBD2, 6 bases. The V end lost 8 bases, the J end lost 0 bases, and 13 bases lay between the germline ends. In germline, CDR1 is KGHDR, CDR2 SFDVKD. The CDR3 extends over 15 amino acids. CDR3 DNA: TGTGCCACCAAGGAGGGCGGGAACTCCTACAATGAGCAGTTCTTC. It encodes CATKEGGNSYNEQFF.

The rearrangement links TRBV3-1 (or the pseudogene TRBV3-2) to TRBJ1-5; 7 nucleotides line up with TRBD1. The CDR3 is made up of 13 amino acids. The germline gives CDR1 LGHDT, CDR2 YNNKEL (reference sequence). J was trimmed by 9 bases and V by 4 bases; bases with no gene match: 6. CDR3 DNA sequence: TGTGCCAGCAGCCCTCCACAGGGGAGGCCCCAGCATTTT. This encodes CASSPPQGRPQHF.

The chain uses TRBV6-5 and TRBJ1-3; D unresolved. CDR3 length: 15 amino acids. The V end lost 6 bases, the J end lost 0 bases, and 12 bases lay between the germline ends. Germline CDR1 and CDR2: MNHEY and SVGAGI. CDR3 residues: CASRPSPLSGNTIYF. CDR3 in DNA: TGTGCCAGCAGACCAAGCCCCCTCTCTGGAAACACCATATATTTT.